This T cell receptor beta chain was retrieved from a study of shared clonotypes between healthy human individuals. Across the whole study: Aged 18 to 49, the donors were two women and a few men. General study points: Memory subsets generally showed smaller estimated richness than naive subsets did.

Of note for this clone: The antigen remains unidentified.

TCRdb keeps only in-frame clones here, not all; method: immunoSEQ multiplex PCR. Of 330,000 or so clones listed, less than 75% are singletons. Per germline, CDR1 MRHNA and CDR2 SNTAGT. The V end lost 8 bases, the J end lost 2 bases, and 16 bases lay between the germline ends. The CDR3 is 15 residues long. The chain combines TRBV6-4 with TRBJ1-3; D is perhaps TRBD1 (6 bases). Sequencing used memory CD4+ T cells sorted from blood. Subset meaning: CD45RA-negative fraction. This sequence was found in a man aged 25-45 years in good health. The CDR3 protein is CASLGGSTAGNTIYF. The CDR3 bases are TGTGCCAGCCTCGGGGGCTCGACAGCTGGAAACACCATATATTTT.